The 23 T cell receptor beta chains listed next were all sequenced from one sample in a study of T cell repertoires in cytomegalovirus infection. Each CDR3 protein is one row after TCRdb ran MiXCR on the reads. Of 200,000 or so distinct CDR3 sequences detected, approximately 19% appear once; the ten largest clones hold approximately 3%. Sequenced input: PBMCs. The receptors were gathered from a human donor in good health (CMV status not recorded). Some clones in this sample may be carry-over from other donors' samples.

This clonotype appeared a single time. Being one base from a much bigger clone, this may be a read error. This chain connects TRBV27 to TRBJ1-6; no clear D. Looked up from germline, CDR1 is MNHEY and CDR2 is SMNVEV (reference sequence). The CDR3 runs 16 residues. The CDR3 loop is CASSLVPASYNSPLNF. In DNA, the CDR3 is TGTGCCAGCAGTTTGGTCCCGGCCTCCTATAATTCACCCCTCAACTTT.

This clonotype has just a few counts. The chain couples TRBV11-2 to TRBJ2-2; no reliable D call. Deletions cut 2 bases from V and 2 bases from J, with 9 bases between. CDR3 length equals 15 residues. The germline gives CDR1 SGHAT, CDR2 FQNNGV. The CDR3 region is CASSLRIGNTGELFF. For the CDR3, the DNA is TGTGCCAGCAGCTTAAGGATTGGCAACACCGGGGAGCTGTTTTTT.

On this clonotype itself: With a much larger clone just one base away, this may be a read error. The chain carries TRBV5-4 and TRBJ2-5, with 7 bases lining up with TRBD2. Germline CDR1 reads SGHNT; CDR2 reads YYREEE (reference sequence). CDR3 length: 15 residues. The CDR3 protein is CASSSLGGVQENQYF. The CDR3 coding sequence is TGTGCCAGCAGCTCCTTGGGAGGGGTCCAAGAGAACCAGTACTTC.

In this sample, this clonotype turned up many times. This CDR3 is CASSLAGLPLHF. The CDR3 nucleotides read TGTGCCAGCAGCTTAGCAGGCTTGCCCCTCCACTTT. The chain combines TRBV7-8 with TRBJ1-6; D is unclear. The germline V gene encodes CDR1 SGHVS and CDR2 FQNEAQ. The CDR3 has 12 residues. V lost 0 bases to trimming and J lost 13 bases, with 7 bases between them. Full variable domain (rest looked up from reference TRBV7-8 and TRBJ1-6): GAGVSQSPRYKVAKRGQDVALRCDPISGHVSLFWYQQALGQGPEFLTYFQNEAQLDKSGLPSDRFFAERPEGSVSTLKIQRTQQEDSAVYLCASSLAGLPLHFGNGTRLTVT.

For this clonotype: At one end, the junction sequence differs from germline, possibly due to a read error. This rearrangement joins TRBV6-5 to TRBJ2-5, with a weak D call TRBD2 (5 bases). Per the germline V gene, CDR1 is MNHEY and CDR2 is SVGAGI. The CDR3 is made up of 13 amino acids. Written as DNA, the CDR3 is TGTGCCAGCAGTCCTAGCTACCAAGAGGCCCAGTACTTC. It specifies CASSPSYQEAQYF.

The chain uses TRBV2 and TRBJ2-1, with D possibly matching TRBD1 (5 bases). The V end was cut by 11 bases, the J end by 10 bases, with 21 bases between. This CDR3 comprises 13 residues. The V gene's germline CDR1 is SNHLY and CDR2 FYNNEI. DNA for the CDR3: TGTGCCGGCATGCCAACAGGTTCTGTCGAGCAGTTCTTC. Translation: CAGMPTGSVEQFF.

This sequence joins TRBV5-7 and TRBJ2-5, with D perhaps matching TRBD1 or TRBD2 (5 bases each). TRBV5-7 is an ORF; its function is uncertain. Trimming shortened V by 1 base and J by 4 bases, and 17 bases separated the two germline ends. CDR3 length equals 16 residues. This CDR3 reads CASSLREGASSETQYF. The CDR3 DNA reads TGTGCCAGCAGCTTGCGGGAAGGGGCCTCCTCAGAGACCCAGTACTTC.

This clonotype was seen a handful of times. This chain connects TRBV28 to TRBJ1-4; D gene uncertain. The CDR3 spans 14 residues. Germline lookup yields CDR1 MDHEN and CDR2 SYDVKM. Trimming removed 3 bases at V and 4 bases at J, with 9 bases between. The CDR3 nucleotides are TGTGCCAGCAGTTTGGTTGGGTATAATGAAAAACTGTTTTTT. Protein product: CASSLVGYNEKLFF.

This clonotype was observed a few times. The gene calls are TRBV20-1 and TRBJ2-3, with no clear D. Trimming stripped 3 bases from V and 2 bases from J, with 9 bases between. The CDR3 covers 13 residues. Germline lookup yields CDR1 DFQATT and CDR2 SNEGSKA (reference sequence). The CDR3 coding sequence is TGCAGTGCTAGGATACGGAACACAGATACGCAGTATTTT. Translated, it gives CSARIRNTDTQYF.

This clonotype was counted a few times. The DNA for the CDR3 is TGTGCCAGCAGCTTAGCAACAGGGGTGTTCAATCAGCCCCAGCATTTT. It yields the protein CASSLATGVFNQPQHF. The J gene is TRBJ1-5, the V gene TRBV5-6; 7 bases are shared with TRBD1. Germline CDR1 SGHDT, CDR2 YYEEEE. The ends lost 2 bases at V and 3 bases at J; junction bases unmatched: 8. This CDR3 contains 16 residues.

The V and J genes are TRBV28 and TRBJ1-5; 8 bases are shared with TRBD1. J was trimmed by 6 bases and V by 6 bases; bases with no gene match: 7. The CDR3 totals 14 residues. CDR1 and CDR2 (germline): MDHEN, SYDVKM. The DNA for the CDR3 is TGTGCCAGCAGGTCACCAGGGGGCGGTCAGCCCCAGCATTTT. Translated: CASRSPGGGQPQHF.

The V and J genes are TRBV20-1 and TRBJ2-5, with TRBD2 matching 13 bases. CDR1 is DFQATT and CDR2 is SNEGSKA in the germline V gene (reference sequence). The CDR3 contains 19 residues. V shed 5 bases, J shed 4 bases, and the junction held 19 bases outside the gene matches. The CDR3 DNA sequence: TGCAGTGCTTTTAAACCAGGGACTAGCGGGAAGTCTTCTTCAGAGACCCAGTACTTC. It codes for CSAFKPGTSGKSSSETQYF.

As regards this clonotype: A much larger clone lies one base from this, so it may be a read error. The chain combines TRBV12-3 or TRBV12-4 with TRBJ2-1; either TRBD1 or TRBD2 may supply D (5 bases each). Trimming cost V 1 base and J 7 bases, with 14 bases left between them. The CDR3 runs to 15 residues. For the CDR3, the DNA is TGTGCCAGCAGTTTAGGCGGGTCTGGGGCGAATGAGCAGTTCTTC. Encoded protein: CASSLGGSGANEQFF.

The table lists this clonotype with a few counts. This chain uses TRBV20-1 with TRBJ1-2; a possible D gene is TRBD1 (6 bases). V was pared by 1 base and J by 4 bases, with 19 bases between. CDR3 length: 16 amino acids. Germline V gene data show CDR1 as DFQATT and CDR2 as SNEGSKA (reference sequence). Written as DNA, the CDR3 is TGCAGTGCTAGAGCCCCCTCCCAGGGGAAAGGCTATGGCTACACCTTC. Translation gives CSARAPSQGKGYGYTF.

There are many counts of this clonotype. The genes are TRBV7-9 and TRBJ1-6, with D uncertain. CDR1 is SEHNR, CDR2 FQNEAQ, per germline (reference sequence). V lost 5 bases, J lost 6 bases, and 11 bases lay in between. The CDR3 runs to 14 residues. CDR3 residues: CASSAGLLNSPLHF. The CDR3 DNA sequence: TGTGCCAGCAGCGCCGGACTGCTTAATTCACCCCTCCACTTT.

This chain connects TRBV5-4 to TRBJ2-1; 11 bases match TRBD2. Germline CDR1 is SGHNT and CDR2 is YYREEE (reference sequence). The CDR3 is 16 amino acids. The V gene end was trimmed by 4 bases and the J gene end by 6 bases; junction bases not matched to a gene: 9. The CDR3 reads CASSDGGTSGTNEQFF. In nucleotides, the CDR3 is TGTGCCAGCAGCGACGGAGGGACTAGCGGAACCAATGAGCAGTTCTTC.

This clonotype was found a few times. CDR3 region: CASSLARETQYF. The CDR3 bases are TGTGCCAGCAGCTTAGCAAGAGAGACCCAGTACTTC. This sequence joins TRBV7-6 and TRBJ2-5; D gene unclear. Germline lookup yields CDR1 SGHVS and CDR2 FNYEAQ. The CDR3 has 12 amino acids. V lost 0 bases to trimming and J lost 4 bases, with 3 bases between them.

This clonotype was detected many times. The CDR3 bases are TGTGCCAGCAGCTTCAGGGGTGGAGATACGCAGTATTTT. The encoded protein is CASSFRGGDTQYF. V is TRBV7-2 and J is TRBJ2-3, with a possible D match to TRBD1 (6 bases). CDR1 SGHTA and CDR2 FQGNSA come from the germline V gene. Trimming removed 3 bases from V and 5 bases from J, with 9 bases in between. The CDR3 has 13 amino acids.

The chain uses TRBV19 and TRBJ1-1; TRBD1 is a possible D gene (6 bases). Germline values: CDR1 LNHDA, CDR2 SQIVND (reference sequence). The CDR3 contains 15 residues. V lost 6 bases and J 0 bases, leaving 14 bases between the germline ends. CDR3 protein: CASRNRVGLNTEAFF. Here the CDR3 DNA reads TGTGCCAGTAGAAACAGGGTCGGTTTGAACACTGAAGCTTTCTTT.

This clonotype occurred a few times. For the CDR3, the DNA is TGTGCCAGCAGCCGGGGGGTATCGGAGACCCAGTACTTC. As protein: CASSRGVSETQYF. The chain is built from TRBV25-1 and TRBJ2-5, with 7 bases lining up with TRBD2. V lost 6 bases to trimming and J lost 5 bases; unmatched junction nucleotides: 6. CDR1 is MGHDK, CDR2 SYGVNS, per germline. This CDR3 is 13 amino acids long.

This clonotype showed up just a few times. This chain joins TRBV20-1 and TRBJ1-1; the D is unclear. With 3 bases removed from V and 5 bases from J, the gap between germline ends came to 13 bases. The CDR3 is 13 residues long. Germline V CDR1 and CDR2: DFQATT, SNEGSKA (reference sequence). The CDR3 nucleotides are TGCAGTGCTAGGGGAGCCAGGAGTACTGAAGCTTTCTTT. Its translation: CSARGARSTEAFF.

This clonotype showed up many times. CDR3 loop: CASSSSGSDYNEQFF. The CDR3 region has the DNA TGTGCCAGCAGCTCGAGCGGGAGTGACTACAATGAGCAGTTCTTC. The genes are TRBV7-2 and TRBJ2-1; 8 positions match TRBD2. The CDR3 is made up of 15 amino acids. Germline V lookup: CDR1 SGHTA, CDR2 FQGNSA. J gave up 3 bases and V 4 bases, and 5 bases lay outside the gene matches.

This clonotype appeared many times. The chain joins TRBV5-4 to TRBJ2-5, with D tentatively TRBD1 or TRBD2 (5 bases each). CDR3 length equals 13 residues. Germline-derived CDR1 and CDR2 are SGHNT and YYREEE (reference sequence). The V end lost 4 bases, the J end lost 3 bases, and 10 bases lay between the germline ends. CDR3 sequence: CASSVGTEETQYF. The DNA of the CDR3 is TGTGCCAGCAGCGTCGGGACGGAAGAGACCCAGTACTTC.